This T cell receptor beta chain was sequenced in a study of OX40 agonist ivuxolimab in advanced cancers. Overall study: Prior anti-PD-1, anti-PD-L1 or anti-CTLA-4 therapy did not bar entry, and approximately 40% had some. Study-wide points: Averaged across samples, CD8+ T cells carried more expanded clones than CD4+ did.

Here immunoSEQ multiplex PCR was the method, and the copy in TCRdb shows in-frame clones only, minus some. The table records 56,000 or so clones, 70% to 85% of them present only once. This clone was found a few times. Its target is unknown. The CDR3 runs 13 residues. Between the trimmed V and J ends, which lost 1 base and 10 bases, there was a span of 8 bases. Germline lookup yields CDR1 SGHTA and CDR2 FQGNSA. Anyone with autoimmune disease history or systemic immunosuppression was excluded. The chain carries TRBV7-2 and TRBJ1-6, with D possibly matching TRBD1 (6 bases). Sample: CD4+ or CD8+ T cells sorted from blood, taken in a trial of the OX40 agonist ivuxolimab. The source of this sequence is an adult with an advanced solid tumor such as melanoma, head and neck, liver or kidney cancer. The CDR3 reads CASSLEGDSPLHF. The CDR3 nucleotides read TGTGCCAGCAGCTTAGAGGGGGACTCACCCCTCCACTTT.